This T cell receptor (beta chain) is from a study of T-cell reconstitution after alpha-beta-depleted transplantation in children. Study-level results: It was surviving recipient T cells and thymic progenitors that gave some patients high TCRbeta diversity at day 60.

This CDR3 spans 16 amino acids. With 4 bases removed from V and 4 bases from J, the gap between germline ends came to 16 bases. CDR1 SEHNR and CDR2 FQNEAQ come from the germline V gene (reference sequence). On this clonotype itself: Its target is not known.

Unique molecular identifiers were incorporated during preparation of the TCRbeta library. MiXCR, run by TCRdb on the PCR reads, gives a single entry per CDR3 protein. There are over 400,000 distinct CDR3 sequences in the sample; over 40% occur only once, and under 35% lies in the top ten. This clonotype originated in a girl aged 2 to 9 with aplastic anemia, due to receive a stem cell transplant. The V call is TRBV7-9, the J call TRBJ1-4; D remains unclear. The source material was PBMCs, sampled before TCRalphabeta/CD19-depleted stem cell transplant. In nucleotides, the CDR3 is TGTGCCAGCAGCTCAGAGGGCGGCAGCTTTAATGAAAAACTGTTTTTT. It encodes CASSSEGGSFNEKLFF. The full variable domain, rest sourced from reference TRBV7-9 and TRBJ1-4, is DTGVSQNPRHKITKRGQNVTFRCDPISEHNRLYWYRQTLGQGPEFLTYFQNEAQLEKSRLLSDRFSAERPKGSFSTLEIQRTEQGDSAMYLCASSSEGGSFNEKLFFGSGTQLSVL.